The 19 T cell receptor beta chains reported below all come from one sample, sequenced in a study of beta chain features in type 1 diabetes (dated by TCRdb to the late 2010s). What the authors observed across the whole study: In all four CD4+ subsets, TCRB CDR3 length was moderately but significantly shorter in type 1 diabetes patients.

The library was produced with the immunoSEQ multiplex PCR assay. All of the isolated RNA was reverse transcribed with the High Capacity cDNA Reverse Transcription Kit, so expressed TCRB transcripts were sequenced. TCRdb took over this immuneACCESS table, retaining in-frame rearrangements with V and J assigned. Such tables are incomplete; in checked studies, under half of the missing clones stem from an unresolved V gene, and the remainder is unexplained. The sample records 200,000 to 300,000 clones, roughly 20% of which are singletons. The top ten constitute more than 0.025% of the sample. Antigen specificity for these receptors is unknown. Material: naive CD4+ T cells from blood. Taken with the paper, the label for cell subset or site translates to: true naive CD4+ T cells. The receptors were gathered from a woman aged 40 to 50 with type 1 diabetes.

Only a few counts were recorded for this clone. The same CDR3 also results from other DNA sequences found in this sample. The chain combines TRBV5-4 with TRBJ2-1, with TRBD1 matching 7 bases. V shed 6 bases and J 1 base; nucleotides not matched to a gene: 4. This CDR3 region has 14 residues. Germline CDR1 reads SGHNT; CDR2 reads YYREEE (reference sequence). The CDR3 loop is CASTRQGSYNEQFF. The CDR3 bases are TGTGCCAGCACCAGACAGGGTTCCTACAATGAGCAGTTCTTC.

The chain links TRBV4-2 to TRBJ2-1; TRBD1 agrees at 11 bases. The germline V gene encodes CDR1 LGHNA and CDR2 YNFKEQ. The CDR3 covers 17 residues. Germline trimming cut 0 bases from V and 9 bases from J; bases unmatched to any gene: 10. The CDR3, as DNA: TGTGCCAGCAGCCAAGATTTGGACAGGGGGCTTTTCAGTGAGCAGTTCTTC. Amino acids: CASSQDLDRGLFSEQFF.

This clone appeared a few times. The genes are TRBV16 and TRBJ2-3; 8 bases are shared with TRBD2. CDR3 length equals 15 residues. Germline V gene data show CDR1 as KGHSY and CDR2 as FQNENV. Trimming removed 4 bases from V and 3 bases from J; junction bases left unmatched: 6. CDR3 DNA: TGTGCCAGCAGCCGTAGACTAGCGACGACAGATACGCAGTATTTT. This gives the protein CASSRRLATTDTQYF.

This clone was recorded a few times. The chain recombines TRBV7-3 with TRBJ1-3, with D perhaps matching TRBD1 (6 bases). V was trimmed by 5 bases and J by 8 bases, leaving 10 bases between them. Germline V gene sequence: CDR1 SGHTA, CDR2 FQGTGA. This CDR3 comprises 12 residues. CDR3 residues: CASSIPGDTIYF. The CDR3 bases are TGTGCCAGCAGCATTCCAGGGGACACCATATATTTT.

The CDR3 loop reads CASSAPLGLSGYTF. The CDR3 DNA reads as TGTGCCAGCAGCGCCCCATTGGGACTATCTGGCTACACCTTC. V gene TRBV9 combines with J gene TRBJ1-2; TRBD1 might be the D (5 bases). Germline V gene lookup returns CDR1 SGDLS and CDR2 YYNGEE. V gave up 3 bases and J gave up 7 bases, with 16 bases separating them. This CDR3 comprises 14 residues.

CDR3 region: CASSLVGQGNQPQHF. DNA for the CDR3: TGTGCCAGCAGCTTAGTGGGGCAGGGAAATCAGCCCCAGCATTTT. This sequence joins TRBV7-9 and TRBJ1-5, with a possible D match to TRBD1 (5 bases). Germline lookup yields CDR1 SEHNR and CDR2 FQNEAQ (reference sequence). V lost 1 base, J lost 4 bases, and 11 bases lay in between. This CDR3 is 15 amino acids long.

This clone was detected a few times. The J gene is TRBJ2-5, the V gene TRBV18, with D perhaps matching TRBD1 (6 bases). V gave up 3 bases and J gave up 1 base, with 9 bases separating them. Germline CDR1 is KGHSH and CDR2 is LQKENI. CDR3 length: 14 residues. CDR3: CASSPGHPQETQYF. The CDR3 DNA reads TGTGCCAGCTCACCGGGACACCCCCAAGAGACCCAGTACTTC.

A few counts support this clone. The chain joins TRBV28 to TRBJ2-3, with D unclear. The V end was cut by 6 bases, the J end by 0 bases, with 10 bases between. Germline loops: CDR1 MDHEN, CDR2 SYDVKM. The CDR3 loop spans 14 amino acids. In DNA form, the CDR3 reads TGTGCCAGCAGGGGCTCCCCTAGCACAGATACGCAGTATTTT. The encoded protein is CASRGSPSTDTQYF.

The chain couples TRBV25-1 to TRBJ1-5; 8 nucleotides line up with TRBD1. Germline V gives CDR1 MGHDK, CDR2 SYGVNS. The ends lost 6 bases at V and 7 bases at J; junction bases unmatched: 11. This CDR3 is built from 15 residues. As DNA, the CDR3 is TGTGCCAGCAGCCTCTCTGGACAGGGAGGACAGCCCCAGCATTTT. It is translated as CASSLSGQGGQPQHF.

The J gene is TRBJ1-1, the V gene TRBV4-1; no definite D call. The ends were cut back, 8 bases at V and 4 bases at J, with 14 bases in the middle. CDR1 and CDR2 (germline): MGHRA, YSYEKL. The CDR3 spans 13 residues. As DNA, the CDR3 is TGCGCCAGCGGGCCGGGAAAGGGCACTGAAGCTTTCTTT. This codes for CASGPGKGTEAFF.

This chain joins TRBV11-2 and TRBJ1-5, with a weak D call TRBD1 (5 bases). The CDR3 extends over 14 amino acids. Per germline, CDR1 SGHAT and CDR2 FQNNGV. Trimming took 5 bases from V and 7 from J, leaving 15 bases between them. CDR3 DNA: TGTGCCAGCAGCGGGGGGACGGAGGGACAGCCCCAGCATTTT. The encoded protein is CASSGGTEGQPQHF.

In nucleotides, the CDR3 is TGTGCCAGCAGCCTCCTAGTTAATTCACCCCTCCACTTT. Amino acids: CASSLLVNSPLHF. V is TRBV9 and J is TRBJ1-6; D gene uncertain. The CDR3 consists of 13 residues. The germline gives CDR1 SGDLS, CDR2 YYNGEE. Trimming pared 4 bases from V and 6 bases from J, leaving 8 bases between.

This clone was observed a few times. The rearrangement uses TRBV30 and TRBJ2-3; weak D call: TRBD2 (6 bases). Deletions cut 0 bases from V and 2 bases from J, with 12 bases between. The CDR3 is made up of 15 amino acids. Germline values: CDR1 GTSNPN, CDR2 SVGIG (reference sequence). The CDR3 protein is CAWSVPTSPTDTQYF. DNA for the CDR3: TGTGCCTGGAGTGTCCCGACTAGTCCCACAGATACGCAGTATTTT.

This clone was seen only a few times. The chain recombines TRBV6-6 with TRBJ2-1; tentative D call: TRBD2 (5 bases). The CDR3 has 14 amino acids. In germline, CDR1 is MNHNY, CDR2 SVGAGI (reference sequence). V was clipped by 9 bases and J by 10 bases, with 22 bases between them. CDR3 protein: CARLAPPPPHEQFF. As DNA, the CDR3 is TGTGCCAGGTTAGCGCCCCCTCCGCCCCACGAGCAGTTCTTC.

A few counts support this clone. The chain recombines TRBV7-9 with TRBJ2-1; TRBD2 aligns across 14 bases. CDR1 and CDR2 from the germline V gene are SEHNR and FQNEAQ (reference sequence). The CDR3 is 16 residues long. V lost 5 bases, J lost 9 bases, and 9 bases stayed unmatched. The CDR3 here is CASSPPGLAGVSEQFF. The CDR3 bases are TGTGCCAGCAGCCCCCCGGGACTAGCGGGAGTTAGTGAGCAGTTCTTC.

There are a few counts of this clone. Written as DNA, the CDR3 is TGTGCCAGCAGGGGTAGCAGCTCCGGGGAGCTGTTTTTT. Its translation: CASRGSSSGELFF. V gene TRBV28 combines with J gene TRBJ2-2; D is uncertain. CDR3 length equals 13 residues. Germline assignment: CDR1 MDHEN and CDR2 SYDVKM. Between the trimmed V and J ends, which lost 6 bases and 6 bases, there was a span of 11 bases. The full variable domain, in which reference TRBV28 and TRBJ2-2 provide the parts outside the CDR3, is DVKVTQSSRYLVKRTGEKVFLECVQDMDHENMFWYRQDPGLGLRLIYFSYDVKMKEKGDIPEGYSVSREKKERFSLILESASTNQTSMYLCASRGSSSGELFFGEGSRLTVL.

The CDR3 DNA reads as TGCAGCGTAGGGGACACGACGAACACTGAAGCTTTCTTT. Its protein product is CSVGDTTNTEAFF. The chain has TRBV29-1 and TRBJ1-1; D might be TRBD1 (6 bases). CDR1 and CDR2 (germline): SQVTM, ANQGSEA. This CDR3 has 13 residues. Trimming removed 6 bases from V and 1 base from J, with 12 bases in between. The full variable domain, with the rest looked up from reference TRBV29-1 and TRBJ1-1, is SAVISQKPSRDICQRGTSLTIQCQVDSQVTMMFWYRQQPGQSLTLIATANQGSEATYESGFVIDKFPISRPNLTFSTLTVSNMSPEDSSIYLCSVGDTTNTEAFFGQGTRLTVV.

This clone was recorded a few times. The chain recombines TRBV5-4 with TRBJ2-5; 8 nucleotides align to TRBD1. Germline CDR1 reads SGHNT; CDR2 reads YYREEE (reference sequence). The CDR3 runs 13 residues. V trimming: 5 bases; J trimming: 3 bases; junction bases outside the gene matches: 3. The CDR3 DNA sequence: TGTGCCAGCAGATTGACAGGGGAAGAGACCCAGTACTTC. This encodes CASRLTGEETQYF.

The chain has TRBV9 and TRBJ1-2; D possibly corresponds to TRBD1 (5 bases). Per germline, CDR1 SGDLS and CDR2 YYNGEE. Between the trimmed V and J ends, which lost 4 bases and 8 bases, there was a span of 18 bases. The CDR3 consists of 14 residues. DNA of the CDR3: TGTGCCAGCAGCACCCCCCCAGGGTTAGGCGGCTACACCTTC. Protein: CASSTPPGLGGYTF.